The source of this T cell receptor (beta chain) is a study of control samples from healthy donors and cancer patients. This table comes from immunoSEQ multiplex PCR, and its TCRdb copy is limited to in-frame clones, with some not included. The sample contains 200,000 or so clones, roughly nine tenths of which appear only once. CDR3 length: 11 residues. From germline, CDR1 is GTSNPN and CDR2 SVGIG (reference sequence). The ends were cut back, 2 bases at V and 2 bases at J, with 2 bases in the middle. The clonotype was recovered from a young man in good health. The gene calls are TRBV30 and TRBJ2-3; no firm D call. The sample was blood. The CDR3 region has the DNA TGTGCCTGGAGTAACACAGATACGCAGTATTTT. As protein: CAWSNTDTQYF.